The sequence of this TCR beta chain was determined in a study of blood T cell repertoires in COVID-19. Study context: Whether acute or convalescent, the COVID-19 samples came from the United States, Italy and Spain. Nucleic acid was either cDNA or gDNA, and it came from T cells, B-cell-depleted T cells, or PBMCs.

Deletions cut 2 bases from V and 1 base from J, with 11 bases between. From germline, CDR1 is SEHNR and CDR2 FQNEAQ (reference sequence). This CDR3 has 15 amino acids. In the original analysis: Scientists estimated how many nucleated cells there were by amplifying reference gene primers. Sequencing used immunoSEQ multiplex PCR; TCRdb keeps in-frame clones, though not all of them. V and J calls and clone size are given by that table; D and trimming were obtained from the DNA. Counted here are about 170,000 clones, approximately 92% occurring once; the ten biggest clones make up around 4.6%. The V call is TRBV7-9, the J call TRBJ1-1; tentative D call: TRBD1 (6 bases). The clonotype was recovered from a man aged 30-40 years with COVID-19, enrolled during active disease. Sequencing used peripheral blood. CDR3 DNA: TGTGCCAGCAGCTTACCAGGGGCCTCGAACACTGAAGCTTTCTTT. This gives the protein CASSLPGASNTEAFF.